Only one count was recorded for the clone carrying this T cell receptor (beta chain). Its target is unknown. The sample comes from a study of identifying expanded T cells in peripheral blood. Overall study findings and caveats: Variance in clone template counts between approximately 2-week samples significantly increased with total template count across all healthy donors.

The ends were cut back, 0 bases at V and 5 bases at J, with 8 bases in the middle. The length of the CDR3 is 14 residues. Germline-derived CDR1 and CDR2 are LGHNA and YNFKEQ. Only in-frame clones appear in the TCRdb table, and some are missing; sequencing was by immunoSEQ multiplex PCR. Among approximately 85,000 clones, around four fifths were seen once, and the ten largest hold roughly 18%. No infections or other immune events were documented during collection. Input material: blood. This rearrangement joins TRBV4-2 to TRBJ1-5, with D unresolved. The receptor was derived from a person aged 18 to 75 in good health. CDR3 in DNA: TGTGCCAGCAGCCAAGATTCAGGTTATCAGCCCCAGCATTTT. Encoded protein: CASSQDSGYQPQHF.